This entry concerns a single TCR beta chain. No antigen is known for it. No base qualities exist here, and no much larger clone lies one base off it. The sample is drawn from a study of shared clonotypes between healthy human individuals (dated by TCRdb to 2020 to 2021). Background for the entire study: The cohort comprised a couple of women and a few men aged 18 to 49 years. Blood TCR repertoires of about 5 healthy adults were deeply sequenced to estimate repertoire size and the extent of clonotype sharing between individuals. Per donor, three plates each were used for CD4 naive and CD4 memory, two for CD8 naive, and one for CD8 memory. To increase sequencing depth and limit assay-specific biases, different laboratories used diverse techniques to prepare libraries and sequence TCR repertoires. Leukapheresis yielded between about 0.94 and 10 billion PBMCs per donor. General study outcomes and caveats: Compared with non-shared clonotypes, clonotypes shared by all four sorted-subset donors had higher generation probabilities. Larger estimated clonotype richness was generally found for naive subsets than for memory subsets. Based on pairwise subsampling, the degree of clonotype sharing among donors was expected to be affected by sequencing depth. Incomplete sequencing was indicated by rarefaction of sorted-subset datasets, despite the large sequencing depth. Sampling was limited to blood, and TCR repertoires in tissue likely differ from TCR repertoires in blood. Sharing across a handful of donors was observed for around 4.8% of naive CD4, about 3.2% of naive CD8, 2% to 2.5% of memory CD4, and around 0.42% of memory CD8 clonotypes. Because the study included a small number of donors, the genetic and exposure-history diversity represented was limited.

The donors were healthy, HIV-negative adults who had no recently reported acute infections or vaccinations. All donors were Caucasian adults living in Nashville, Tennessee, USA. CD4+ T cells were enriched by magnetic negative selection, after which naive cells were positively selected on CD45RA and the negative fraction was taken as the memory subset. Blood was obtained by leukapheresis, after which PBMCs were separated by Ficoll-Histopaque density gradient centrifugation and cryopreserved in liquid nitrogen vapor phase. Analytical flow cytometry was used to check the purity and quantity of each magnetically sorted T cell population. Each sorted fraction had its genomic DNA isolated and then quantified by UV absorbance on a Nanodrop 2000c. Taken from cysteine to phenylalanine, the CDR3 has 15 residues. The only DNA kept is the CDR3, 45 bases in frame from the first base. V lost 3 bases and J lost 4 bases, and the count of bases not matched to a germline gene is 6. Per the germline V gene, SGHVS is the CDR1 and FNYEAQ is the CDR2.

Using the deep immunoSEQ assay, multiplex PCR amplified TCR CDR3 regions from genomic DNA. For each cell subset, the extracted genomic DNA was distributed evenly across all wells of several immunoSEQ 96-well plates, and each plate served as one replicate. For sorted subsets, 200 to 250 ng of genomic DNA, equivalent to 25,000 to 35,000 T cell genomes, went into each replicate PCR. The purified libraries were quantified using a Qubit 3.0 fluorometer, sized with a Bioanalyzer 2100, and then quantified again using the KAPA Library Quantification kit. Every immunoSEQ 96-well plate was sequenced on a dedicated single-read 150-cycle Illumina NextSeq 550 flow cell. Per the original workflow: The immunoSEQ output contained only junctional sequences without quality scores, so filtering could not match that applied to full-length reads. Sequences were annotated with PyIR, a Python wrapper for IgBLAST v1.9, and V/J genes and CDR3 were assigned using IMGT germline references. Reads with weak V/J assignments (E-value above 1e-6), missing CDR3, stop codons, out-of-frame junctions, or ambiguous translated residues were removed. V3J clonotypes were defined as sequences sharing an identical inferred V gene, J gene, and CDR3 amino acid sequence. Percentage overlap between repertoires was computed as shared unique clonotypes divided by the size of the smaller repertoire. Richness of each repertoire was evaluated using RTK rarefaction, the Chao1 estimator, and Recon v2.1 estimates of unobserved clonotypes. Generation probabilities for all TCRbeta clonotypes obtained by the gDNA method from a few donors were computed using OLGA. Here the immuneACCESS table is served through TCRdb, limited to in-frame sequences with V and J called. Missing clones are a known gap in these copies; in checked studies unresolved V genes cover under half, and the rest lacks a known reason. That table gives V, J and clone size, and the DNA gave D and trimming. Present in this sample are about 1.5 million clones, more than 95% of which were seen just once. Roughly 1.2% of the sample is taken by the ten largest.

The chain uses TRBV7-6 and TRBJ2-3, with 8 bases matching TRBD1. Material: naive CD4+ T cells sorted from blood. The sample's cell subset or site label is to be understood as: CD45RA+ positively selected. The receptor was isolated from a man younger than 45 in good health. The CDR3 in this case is CASSFGQGWSDTQYF. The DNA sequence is TGTGCCAGCAGCTTTGGACAGGGTTGGTCAGATACGCAGTATTTT.